Listed below are T cell receptor beta chains from one sample, sequenced in a study of metastatic and nonmetastatic thyroid tumors. With MiXCR, TCRdb reprocessed the PCR reads. In the table there are 35,000 to 50,000 clones, more than 25% of which are singletons. Sequenced sample: blood. The source is a male donor with papillary thyroid cancer or a benign thyroid nodule (not recorded which). Some clones in this sample may be carry-over from other donors' samples. Both conserved end residues are trimmed from each CDR3. Clone size is not always given. Where it is, it says once, few, many or a class for expanded clones.

size	V	J	CDR3
NA	TRBV6-2/TRBV6-3	TRBJ2-7	ASSYQKGPYEQY
NA	TRBV12-3/TRBV12-4	TRBJ2-5	ASLSREADKTQY
NA	TRBV5-1	TRBJ2-3	ANRDQVGQGTQY
NA	TRBV20-1	TRBJ2-7	SARARDRAYEQY
NA	TRBV20-1	TRBJ2-3	SAPPYGQITDTQY
few	TRBV19	TRBJ1-2	ASSKGRPNYAYT
few	TRBV11-2	TRBJ2-7	ASSLEVSHYEQY
many	TRBV18	TRBJ2-4	ASSPEGGTLAKNIQY
NA	TRBV2	TRBJ2-1	ASSESSGGISYNEQF
NA	TRBV28	TRBJ1-2	ASCPLDFRGYGYT
many	TRBV20-1	TRBJ1-1	RGRRGNTEAF
NA	TRBV13	TRBJ2-1	ASSPTGPYNEQF
NA	TRBV11-1	TRBJ2-3	ASIFTAGNTDMQY
many	TRBV9	TRBJ2-5	ASSAGTGGALETQY
many	TRBV4-1	TRBJ2-1	ASSLGPGNEQF
many	TRBV30	TRBJ2-5	AFQEQETQY
few	TRBV10-3	TRBJ1-5	AISVTLNINQPQH
few	TRBV28	TRBJ2-3	ASRTPADTQY
few	TRBV6-1	TRBJ2-4	ASTPAGGTGLYPFT
NA	TRBV6-1	TRBJ1-5	ASRAGRWERPQH
NA	TRBV2	TRBJ2-2	ASRWTQNTGELF
NA	TRBV11-2	TRBJ2-5	ASSPRDWYQETQY
NA	TRBV6-2/TRBV6-3	TRBJ2-7	ASSYSCGRARREQY
NA	TRBV20-1	TRBJ2-7	SARVDYEQY
few	TRBV5-1	TRBJ2-1	ASSGIASGGVGEQF
few	TRBV6-2/TRBV6-3	TRBJ2-5	ASSYEASGSETQY
NA	TRBV11-2	TRBJ2-5	ASSFTSGPGQTQY
many	TRBV20-1	TRBJ2-3	SALGGGTDTQY
medium-sized	TRBV20-1	TRBJ2-7	SARDSIGLTPHEQY
many	TRBV9	TRBJ2-1	ASSVSGSSYNEQF
once	TRBV5-1	TRBJ1-4	ASSDPTGSNEKLF
NA	TRBV6-1	TRBJ2-1	AISQGWTSTYNEQF
few	TRBV10-3	TRBJ1-1	ARFGMWRGNTEAF
NA	TRBV30	TRBJ1-5	AWSKGQRKPQH
many	TRBV5-1	TRBJ1-1	ASSPWVAEEAF
NA	TRBV3-1	TRBJ1-1	ASSPLRGVMNTEAF
many	TRBV7-9	TRBJ2-5	ASSLGSAGVEETQY
once	TRBV11-2	TRBJ1-1	ASSLYGRGNTDAF
many	TRBV7-9	TRBJ1-1	ASSPPNRNTEAF
NA	TRBV5-1	TRBJ1-2	ASSLERENYGYT
many	TRBV7-2	TRBJ2-5	ASSQSGGAAETQY
NA	TRBV9	TRBJ2-7	ASSETGIPYEQY
few	TRBV28	TRBJ2-7	ASSFQGTGFNEQY
many	TRBV10-2	TRBJ2-1	ASSADGESAEQF
many	TRBV28	TRBJ2-6	ASIRDSSGANVLT